This TCR beta chain was documented in a study of early T cells in non-severe SARS-CoV-2 infection. Turning to the study itself: Sequencing input comprised bulk RNA from unsorted whole blood; chain pairing was not available. Study results and limitations: In VDJdb matching, anti-spike CD8 responses were favored while private and CD4 specificities went missing.

This clonotype was found a few times. Its antigen is as yet unknown. Individual cDNA molecules received unique molecular identifiers during library preparation. TCRdb passed the 5' RACE reads through MiXCR, listing each CDR3 protein once. The repertoire holds about 55,000 distinct CDR3 sequences, with 15% as singletons. This CDR3 is 15 amino acids long. Deletions cut 2 bases from V and 7 bases from J, with 14 bases between. The V gene's germline CDR1 is MNHEY and CDR2 SVGAGI. The sample here was whole blood, taken at baseline. The receptor was isolated from an adult who was a healthcare worker with PCR-confirmed SARS-CoV-2 infection or an uninfected control (not recorded which). The chain uses TRBV6-5 and TRBJ1-4, with D unresolved. CDR3 in amino acids: CASSYAAAGSEKLFF. CDR3 coding DNA: TGTGCCAGCAGTTACGCGGCAGCGGGAAGTGAAAAACTGTTTTTT.